Following are 29 T cell receptor beta chains from one sample sequenced in a study of OX40 agonist ivuxolimab in advanced cancers. TCRdb keeps only in-frame clones here, not all; method: immunoSEQ multiplex PCR. The repertoire has 50,000 to 65,000 clones, approximately 82% of them found once; the top ten carry roughly 5.2%. Specimen: CD4+ or CD8+ T cells sorted from blood, collected in a trial of the OX40 agonist ivuxolimab. The receptors derive from an adult with an advanced solid tumor such as melanoma, head and neck, liver or kidney cancer.

This clone showed up just once. The rearrangement joins TRBV27 to TRBJ2-7; no definite D call. The germline CDR1 and CDR2 sequences are MNHEY and SMNVEV (reference sequence). Trimming shortened V by 8 bases and J by 1 base, and 12 bases separated the two germline ends. The CDR3 totals 13 residues. DNA of the CDR3: TGTGCCAGCCGAAGGTCCGGGTCCTACGAGCAGTACTTC. Its translation is CASRRSGSYEQYF.

The gene calls are TRBV18 and TRBJ1-1; D remains unclear. The CDR3 length is 12 residues. Germline V lookup: CDR1 KGHSH, CDR2 LQKENI. Trimming stripped 2 bases from V and 8 bases from J, with 9 bases between. The chain's CDR3 is CASSPNRQEAFF. The CDR3 nucleotides read TGTGCCAGCTCACCAAATCGGCAGGAAGCTTTCTTT.

This clone showed up just a few times. This chain joins TRBV27 and TRBJ2-2; possible D gene TRBD2, 5 bases. The V end lost 3 bases, the J end lost 7 bases, and 9 bases lay between the germline ends. Germline V CDR1 and CDR2: MNHEY, SMNVEV (reference sequence). This CDR3 region has 13 residues. The CDR3 reads CASSLGVGGELFF. The CDR3 DNA reads TGTGCCAGCAGTTTGGGAGTGGGCGGGGAGCTGTTTTTT.

CDR3 nucleotide sequence: TGCAGCGTTGTACAGGATAACACAGATACGCAGTATTTT. As protein: CSVVQDNTDTQYF. The chain uses TRBV29-1 and TRBJ2-3; maybe TRBD1 (5 bases). CDR3 length: 13 amino acids. Trimming shortened V by 4 bases and J by 2 bases, and 10 bases separated the two germline ends. Germline CDR1 and CDR2: SQVTM and ANQGSEA.

The chain joins TRBV6-5 to TRBJ2-7; 7 bases line up with TRBD2. Germline trimming cut 0 bases from V and 6 bases from J; bases unmatched to any gene: 8. This CDR3 has 15 residues. Germline V lookup: CDR1 MNHEY, CDR2 SVGAGI. CDR3 region: CASSYSMGGSGEQYF. The CDR3 coding sequence is TGTGCCAGCAGTTACTCGATGGGGGGGTCGGGCGAGCAGTACTTC.

This clone was counted a single time. The chain combines TRBV27 with TRBJ2-3; possibly TRBD1 or TRBD2 for D (5 bases each). Trimming took off 4 bases at V and 6 bases at J, with 17 bases between the two ends. CDR1 is MNHEY, CDR2 SMNVEV, per germline (reference sequence). This CDR3 spans 15 amino acids. CDR3 nucleotide sequence: TGTGCCAGCAGTTCGCCCGGGACCACCGGGGATACGCAGTATTTT. This codes for CASSSPGTTGDTQYF.

Points on this clone: The same CDR3 is also encoded by other DNA sequences in this sample. V gene TRBV9 combines with J gene TRBJ1-2, with D maybe TRBD1 (6 bases). This CDR3 is 14 amino acids long. Trimming removed 2 bases at V and 2 bases at J, with 10 bases between. In germline, CDR1 is SGDLS, CDR2 YYNGEE. CDR3 DNA sequence: TGTGCCAGCAGCGTCGGCGGGGGCAACTATGGCTACACCTTC. Its protein product is CASSVGGGNYGYTF.

This clone was counted a few times. This chain connects TRBV19 to TRBJ1-5, with D possibly TRBD1 on 6 matching bases. The CDR3 loop spans 16 amino acids. Germline V gives CDR1 LNHDA, CDR2 SQIVND (reference sequence). V dropped 2 bases and J dropped 0 bases, with 11 bases sitting between them. Here the CDR3 reads CASSIWTAPSNQPQHF. The CDR3 region has the DNA TGTGCCAGTAGTATATGGACAGCACCTAGCAATCAGCCCCAGCATTTT.

This chain connects TRBV27 to TRBJ1-1; D is unresolved. Germline CDR1 reads MNHEY; CDR2 reads SMNVEV (reference sequence). Trimming took 5 bases from V and 0 from J, leaving 7 bases between them. The CDR3 runs to 13 residues. CDR3 residues: CASSGNMNTEAFF. The CDR3 DNA is TGTGCCAGCAGTGGTAATATGAACACTGAAGCTTTCTTT.

CDR3 in DNA: TGTGCCAGCAGGCCCCGCAGATCGGGCGAGCAGTACTTC. Translated: CASRPRRSGEQYF. V is TRBV13 and J is TRBJ2-7; D not resolved. The CDR3 length is 13 residues. Per the germline V gene, CDR1 is PRHDT and CDR2 is FYEKMQ (reference sequence). With 6 bases removed from V and 6 bases from J, the gap between germline ends came to 15 bases. The full variable domain, its missing parts supplied by reference TRBV13 and TRBJ2-7, is AAGVIQSPRHLIKEKRETATLKCYPIPRHDTVYWYQQGPGQDPQFLISFYEKMQSDKGSIPDRFSAQQFSDYHSELNMSSLELGDSALYFCASRPRRSGEQYFGPGTRLTVT.

This chain connects TRBV4-2 to TRBJ2-2; 11 bases are a match to TRBD2. The germline gives CDR1 LGHNA, CDR2 YNFKEQ. The CDR3 is made up of 17 amino acids. V lost 0 bases and J lost 7; bases outside the gene matches: 7. CDR3 sequence: CASSQEGLAEKSGELFF. The DNA of the CDR3 is TGTGCCAGCAGCCAAGAGGGACTAGCGGAAAAAAGCGGGGAGCTGTTTTTT.

J is TRBJ2-3 and V is TRBV29-1; D remains ambiguous. Germline V gives CDR1 SQVTM, CDR2 ANQGSEA. CDR3 length: 16 amino acids. The ends were cut back, 4 bases at V and 3 bases at J, with 20 bases in the middle. Here the CDR3 reads CSVAPLGLLTTDTQYF. For the CDR3, the DNA is TGCAGCGTTGCACCCCTTGGGCTATTGACGACAGATACGCAGTATTTT.

The rearrangement joins TRBV7-9 to TRBJ2-2; TRBD2 aligns across 9 bases. This CDR3 spans 14 amino acids. CDR1 is SEHNR and CDR2 is FQNEAQ in the germline V gene (reference sequence). The trim removed 8 bases at V and 5 bases at J, leaving 6 bases unmatched. CDR3 protein: CASSRTSATGELFF. The CDR3 nucleotides are TGTGCCAGCTCGAGGACTAGCGCGACCGGGGAGCTGTTTTTT.

The chain carries TRBV6-5 and TRBJ1-3; D not certain. V lost 0 bases and J lost 4, with 4 bases in between. Germline-derived CDR1 and CDR2 are MNHEY and SVGAGI. This CDR3 contains 13 residues. The CDR3 DNA reads TGTGCCAGCAGTTACTCGTCCGGAAACACCATATATTTT. It translates to CASSYSSGNTIYF.

This clone was seen only a few times. The chain uses TRBV21-1 and TRBJ2-7; TRBD1, the D gene given by the table, was not confirmed from the DNA. TRBV21-1 has pseudogene status. The CDR3 has 16 amino acids. In DNA, the CDR3 is TGTGCCAGCAGCAAAAAATCGGAGAGGGGGCCCTACGAGCAGTACTTC. Its translation is CASSKKSERGPYEQYF.

This chain links TRBV7-8 with TRBJ2-1; a weak D match, TRBD1 (5 bases). The CDR3 sequence is 16 residues long. Deletions cut 2 bases from V and 0 bases from J, with 11 bases between. CDR1 is SGHVS and CDR2 is FQNEAQ in the germline V gene. CDR3: CASSLSGASSYNEQFF. CDR3 nucleotides: TGTGCCAGCAGCTTAAGTGGGGCGAGCTCCTACAATGAGCAGTTCTTC.

The gene calls are TRBV10-3 and TRBJ1-3, with a tentative D call TRBD1 (6 bases). CDR1 is ENHRY and CDR2 is SYGVKD in the germline V gene. The V gene lost 1 base and the J gene lost 1 base, with 8 bases spanning the gap. The CDR3 has 15 amino acids. CDR3 DNA: TGTGCCATCAGTGAGTTTACAGGGTCTGGAAACACCATATATTTT. Its translation is CAISEFTGSGNTIYF.

The chain couples TRBV19 to TRBJ2-1; D is ambiguous. Trimming removed 5 bases from V and 8 bases from J, with 10 bases in between. Germline values: CDR1 LNHDA, CDR2 SQIVND (reference sequence). The CDR3 runs to 12 residues. The CDR3 DNA reads as TGTGCCAGTAGTGCCCTGTGGGATGAGCAGTTCTTC. Protein sequence: CASSALWDEQFF.

In its sample, this clone was seen once. The genes are TRBV25-1 and TRBJ2-1, with TRBD2 matching 11 bases. V trimming: 0 bases; J trimming: 8 bases; junction bases outside the gene matches: 6. Germline assignment: CDR1 MGHDK and CDR2 SYGVNS. This CDR3 is 16 amino acids long. As DNA, the CDR3 is TGTGCCAGCAGTGAATATACTAGCGGGAGATCTGATGAGCAGTTCTTC. It encodes CASSEYTSGRSDEQFF.

The J gene is TRBJ2-4, the V gene TRBV19; 15 nucleotides line up with TRBD2. With 9 bases clipped from V and 7 bases from J, the junction kept 4 bases outside the gene matches. The CDR3 is made up of 14 amino acids. Looked up from germline, CDR1 is LNHDA and CDR2 is SQIVND (reference sequence). CDR3 region: CASGLAGGRNIQYF. Here the CDR3 DNA reads TGTGCCAGCGGACTAGCGGGAGGGCGGAACATTCAGTACTTC. The full variable domain, its missing parts supplied by reference TRBV19 and TRBJ2-4, is DGGITQSPKYLFRKEGQNVTLSCEQNLNHDAMYWYRQDPGQGLRLIYYSQIVNDFQKGDIAEGYSVSREKKESFPLTVTSAQKNPTAFYLCASGLAGGRNIQYFGAGTRLSVL.

The chain couples TRBV5-8 to TRBJ1-3; D unclear. CDR1 SGHTS and CDR2 YDEGEE come from the germline V gene. V was pared by 3 bases and J by 4 bases, with 5 bases between. This CDR3 contains 12 residues. The CDR3 loop is CASSSRGNTIYF. The CDR3 region has the DNA TGTGCCAGCAGCTCCAGAGGAAACACCATATATTTT.

This chain links TRBV11-3 with TRBJ2-7; a weak D match, TRBD2 (6 bases). V lost 5 bases to trimming and J lost 7 bases, with 15 bases between them. Germline values: CDR1 SGHNT, CDR2 YENEEA. This CDR3 region has 13 residues. The DNA for the CDR3 is TGTGCCAGCAGCCTTCGGACTAACGGAGAGCAGTACTTC. It encodes CASSLRTNGEQYF. The full variable domain, completed using reference TRBV11-3 and TRBJ2-7, is EAGVVQSPRYKIIEKKQPVAFWCNPISGHNTLYWYLQNLGQGPELLIRYENEEAVDDSQLPKDRFSAERLKGVDSTLKIQPAELGDSAVYLCASSLRTNGEQYFGPGTRLTVT.

This rearrangement joins TRBV29-1 to TRBJ2-1; TRBD2 might be the D (6 bases). V lost 0 bases and J 1 base, leaving 13 bases between the germline ends. The germline V gene encodes CDR1 SQVTM and CDR2 ANQGSEA. The CDR3 covers 16 residues. The CDR3 DNA reads TGCAGCGTTGAAGAAGGTCGGGGGTCATCCTACAATGAGCAGTTCTTC. Its protein product is CSVEEGRGSSYNEQFF.

Details on this clone: An end of the junction differs from the germline gene, which may be a read error. The chain has TRBV18 and TRBJ2-5; maybe TRBD1 (6 bases). This CDR3 contains 14 residues. Germline lookup yields CDR1 KGHSH and CDR2 LQKENI. The CDR3 region has the DNA TGTGCCAGCGCACCACGGACAGCACGAGAGACCCAGTACTTC. It is translated as CASAPRTARETQYF.

The chain employs TRBV7-9 and TRBJ1-2, with D unresolved. Deletions cut 6 bases from V and 6 bases from J, with 14 bases between. Looked up from germline, CDR1 is SEHNR and CDR2 is FQNEAQ (reference sequence). The CDR3 covers 13 residues. DNA for the CDR3: TGTGCCAGCAGTTACCATGGTTACGATGGCTACACCTTC. It is translated as CASSYHGYDGYTF. Full variable domain (outside the CDR3, taken from reference TRBV7-9 and TRBJ1-2): DTGVSQNPRHKITKRGQNVTFRCDPISEHNRLYWYRQTLGQGPEFLTYFQNEAQLEKSRLLSDRFSAERPKGSFSTLEIQRTEQGDSAMYLCASSYHGYDGYTFGSGTRLTVV.

V usage is TRBV10-3 and J usage is TRBJ1-3; D possibly corresponds to TRBD1 (5 bases). The CDR3 loop spans 17 amino acids. The ends were cut back, 5 bases at V and 0 bases at J, with 17 bases in the middle. Per germline, CDR1 ENHRY and CDR2 SYGVKD. The CDR3 DNA is TGTGCCATCAGTAAAGCGGGGGGGGAGAGCTCTGGAAACACCATATATTTT. It is translated as CAISKAGGESSGNTIYF.

This rearrangement joins TRBV6-5 to TRBJ2-1; 11 positions match TRBD2. Germline V CDR1 and CDR2: MNHEY, SVGAGI. V gave up 4 bases and J gave up 9 bases; unmatched junction bases: 11. CDR3 size: 16 residues. DNA of the CDR3: TGTGCCAGCAGTTGGGATAGCGGGAGGGCCTCTCGTGAGCAGTTCTTC. It codes for CASSWDSGRASREQFF.

This clone occurred once. The chain is built from TRBV4-3 and TRBJ1-6; the D gene is possibly TRBD1 (6 bases). The germline V and J ends were trimmed by 4 bases and 7 bases, with 11 bases remaining between them. This CDR3 has 14 residues. Germline CDR1 is LGHNA and CDR2 is YSLEER. CDR3 in amino acids: CASSRQEGNSPLHF. The CDR3 DNA is TGCGCCAGCAGCCGACAGGAAGGCAATTCACCCCTCCACTTT.

V gene TRBV7-9 combines with J gene TRBJ2-7, with no clear D. CDR1 is SEHNR, CDR2 FQNEAQ, per germline (reference sequence). This CDR3 is built from 12 residues. Trimming removed 5 bases from V and 2 bases from J, with 7 bases in between. Here the CDR3 DNA reads TGTGCCAGCAGCCCGGGTCCCTACGAGCAGTACTTC. Amino acids: CASSPGPYEQYF.